The rows below give T cell receptor beta chains drawn from one sample of a study of radiation and T cells in renal cell carcinoma. This table comes from immunoSEQ multiplex PCR, and its TCRdb copy is limited to in-frame clones, with some not included. The sample holds some 120,000 clones, 85% to 90% seen once. The input for sequencing was blood, taken from a patient whose treatment included radiotherapy and nephrectomy. The receptors stem from a woman aged 70-85 years with renal cell carcinoma. The CDR3 runs from the conserved cysteine through the conserved F or W. A D gene is named only where the DNA matches it firmly. Not every row has a clone size; where given, it reads once, few, many or a size class.

.	TRBV6-5	TRBJ1-2	once	CASSYRDYGYTF	TGTGCCAGCAGTTACAGGGACTATGGCTACACCTTC
.	TRBV4-3	TRBJ2-1	.	CASSQDGSSYNEQFF	TGCGCCAGCAGCCAAGATGGTAGCTCCTACAATGAGCAGTTCTTC
TRBD2	TRBV7-3	TRBJ2-2	.	CASSFMAGGYTGELFF	TGTGCCAGCAGCTTTATGGCGGGGGGCTACACCGGGGAGCTGTTTTTT
TRBD1	TRBV29-1	TRBJ2-3	.	CSVVGTGSADTQYF	TGCAGCGTTGTCGGGACAGGGAGCGCAGATACGCAGTATTTT
.	TRBV19	TRBJ2-7	.	CASTPQAGYEQYF	TGTGCCAGTACTCCTCAAGCAGGCTACGAGCAGTACTTC
.	TRBV27	TRBJ2-3	.	CASSLRIADTQYF	TGTGCCAGCAGTTTAAGGATAGCAGATACGCAGTATTTT
.	TRBV6-1	TRBJ1-2	.	CASSVQGNSPAGYTF	TGTGCCAGCAGTGTTCAAGGGAATTCTCCGGCAGGCTACACCTTC
TRBD2	TRBV2	TRBJ2-3	.	CASSGLIAGTSTDTQYF	TGTGCCAGCAGTGGTTTGATAGCGGGCACGAGCACAGATACGCAGTATTTT
.	TRBV15	TRBJ1-5	.	CATSREGRGQTQPQHF	TGTGCCACCAGCAGAGAAGGTAGAGGGCAGACCCAGCCCCAGCATTTT
TRBD1	TRBV11-2	TRBJ2-5	.	CASSPGQGGQETQYF	TGTGCCAGCAGCCCGGGACAGGGGGGTCAAGAGACCCAGTACTTC
.	TRBV2	TRBJ2-1	.	CASSESRSSYNEQFF	TGTGCCAGCAGTGAATCAAGGAGCTCCTACAATGAGCAGTTCTTC
.	TRBV5-6	TRBJ2-7	.	CASTTTGSHEQYF	TGTGCCAGCACCACCACAGGTTCCCACGAGCAGTACTTC
.	TRBV7-9	TRBJ2-7	.	CASSSGGTATYVQYF	TGTGCCAGCAGCTCCGGCGGGACTGCCACTTACGTGCAGTACTTC
.	TRBV30	TRBJ2-7	.	CAWSVGGLGSYEQYF	TGTGCCTGGAGTGTAGGGGGGCTTGGGAGCTACGAGCAGTACTTC
.	TRBV28	TRBJ2-4	.	CASSLDGGARNIQYF	TGTGCCAGCAGCCTAGATGGGGGGGCCAGGAACATTCAGTACTTC
TRBD2	TRBV5-1	TRBJ2-5	.	CASSSLIAGRQETQYF	TGCGCCAGCAGCTCTCTTATAGCGGGGCGACAGGAGACCCAGTACTTC
.	TRBV5-1	TRBJ2-5	.	CASSLVLGGPETQYF	TGCGCCAGCAGCTTGGTCCTAGGGGGGCCAGAGACCCAGTACTTC
TRBD2	TRBV5-1	TRBJ2-5	.	CASSLLAGGLETQYF	TGCGCCAGCAGCTTGCTAGCGGGGGGGCTAGAGACCCAGTACTTC
.	TRBV30	TRBJ1-1	once	CAWSALTVSEAFF	TGTGCCTGGAGTGCCTTGACAGTGTCTGAAGCTTTCTTT
.	TRBV19	TRBJ2-1	.	CASSMPLRLSWDEQFF	TGTGCCAGTAGTATGCCCCTGAGGTTATCCTGGGATGAGCAGTTCTTC
.	TRBV30	TRBJ1-1	.	CAWGGANTEAFF	TGTGCCTGGGGAGGGGCGAACACTGAAGCTTTCTTT
.	TRBV20-1	TRBJ1-1	few	CSVRGPNEAFF	TGCAGTGTCCGAGGGCCGAATGAAGCTTTCTTT
.	TRBV12-2	TRBJ1-5	once	CASLTPPTGGEDQPQHF	TGTGCAAGTCTCACCCCCCCAACAGGGGGCGAGGATCAGCCCCAGCATTTT
.	TRBV19	TRBJ1-5	.	CASSIIRGSSQPQHF	TGTGCCAGTAGTATAATCAGGGGTAGTTCTCAGCCCCAGCATTTT
TRBD2	TRBV5-4	TRBJ2-2	.	CASSTGLAGGRDTGELFF	TGTGCCAGCAGCACGGGACTAGCGGGGGGTCGGGACACCGGGGAGCTGTTTTTT
.	TRBV9	TRBJ1-6	.	CASSVEEGLKPNSPLHF	TGTGCCAGCAGCGTAGAGGAAGGGCTTAAGCCGAATTCACCCCTCCACTTT
TRBD1	TRBV6-1	TRBJ2-3	.	CASSEVQGAADTQYF	TGTGCCAGCAGTGAAGTACAGGGGGCTGCAGATACGCAGTATTTT
.	TRBV9	TRBJ1-1	few	CASSADPGEAFF	TGTGCCAGCAGCGCCGACCCAGGGGAAGCTTTCTTT
.	TRBV7-3	TRBJ2-3	few	CASSHAGGGTDTQYF	TGTGCCAGCAGCCACGCTGGAGGGGGCACAGATACGCAGTATTTT
.	TRBV27	TRBJ2-1	.	CASSVGIWQFF	TGTGCCAGCAGCGTAGGGATTTGGCAGTTCTTC
.	TRBV6-5	TRBJ1-1	.	CASSYGQGNTEAFF	TGTGCCAGCAGTTACGGCCAGGGGAACACTGAAGCTTTCTTT
TRBD1	TRBV5-6	TRBJ2-2	once	CASSYSRDSGWTGELFF	TGTGCCAGCAGCTATAGCCGGGACAGTGGTTGGACCGGGGAGCTGTTTTTT
.	TRBV7-9	TRBJ1-1	few	CASSTAKNTEAFF	TGTGCCAGCAGCACCGCTAAGAACACTGAAGCTTTCTTT
TRBD1	TRBV9	TRBJ2-7	.	CASSVEGGAYEQYF	TGTGCCAGCAGCGTAGAAGGGGGCGCGTACGAGCAGTACTTC
TRBD1	TRBV5-1	TRBJ1-2	.	CASSRDSDYGYTF	TGCGCCAGCTCCCGGGACAGCGACTATGGCTACACCTTC
.	TRBV9	TRBJ1-3	.	CASSVKDSGSGNTIYF	TGTGCCAGCAGCGTAAAAGATTCAGGGTCTGGAAACACCATATATTTT
.	TRBV14	TRBJ2-3	.	CASSHSTTDTQYF	TGTGCCAGCAGCCATTCGACTACAGATACGCAGTATTTT
TRBD1	TRBV19	TRBJ1-1	few	CASRGQGRNTEAFF	TGTGCCAGTAGAGGACAGGGGCGTAACACTGAAGCTTTCTTT
.	TRBV6-6	TRBJ2-1	.	CASSYSGTLNNEQFF	TGTGCCAGCAGTTACTCGGGGACCCTCAACAATGAGCAGTTCTTC
TRBD2	TRBV19	TRBJ2-7	.	CASSMGRGATYEQYF	TGTGCCAGTAGTATGGGGCGGGGGGCGACCTACGAGCAGTACTTC
TRBD2	TRBV2	TRBJ2-1	once	CASRTSGGDNEQFF	TGTGCCAGCAGGACTAGCGGGGGGGACAATGAGCAGTTCTTC
.	TRBV20-1	TRBJ1-2	.	CSAEDTRYTF	TGCAGTGCTGAAGACACCCGCTACACCTTC
.	TRBV28	TRBJ2-5	.	CASSLWDRPQETQYF	TGTGCCAGCAGTTTATGGGACAGACCCCAAGAGACCCAGTACTTC
TRBD1	TRBV19	TRBJ2-5	.	CASSTPGQGAETQYF	TGTGCCAGTAGTACGCCGGGACAGGGTGCAGAGACCCAGTACTTC
TRBD1	TRBV5-1	TRBJ1-1	.	CASSDPQGAGTEAFF	TGCGCCAGCAGCGACCCACAGGGGGCTGGAACTGAAGCTTTCTTT
.	TRBV19	TRBJ2-3	.	CASSMSRVPTDTQYF	TGTGCCAGTAGTATGTCGCGCGTCCCGACAGATACGCAGTATTTT
TRBD2	TRBV9	TRBJ2-2	once	CASSTGLAGLGELFF	TGTGCCAGCAGCACGGGACTAGCGGGGCTCGGGGAGCTGTTTTTT
TRBD2	TRBV30	TRBJ2-2	.	CAWSALAGGSTGELFF	TGTGCCTGGAGCGCACTAGCGGGGGGCAGCACCGGGGAGCTGTTTTTT
TRBD2	TRBV7-6	TRBJ2-7	.	CASSLEGPRGGEQYF	TGTGCCAGCAGCTTAGAGGGTCCCCGGGGGGGGGAGCAGTACTTC
.	TRBV6-1	TRBJ2-1	.	CASSEDREPYNEQFF	TGTGCCAGCAGTGAAGACAGGGAGCCCTACAATGAGCAGTTCTTC
TRBD1	TRBV10-3	TRBJ1-1	.	CAIGGTGGTEAFF	TGTGCCATCGGAGGGACAGGGGGCACTGAAGCTTTCTTT
TRBD2	TRBV4-2	TRBJ2-1	.	CASSQVGTSGGHYNEQFF	TGTGCCAGCAGCCAAGTGGGGACTAGCGGGGGGCATTACAATGAGCAGTTCTTC
.	TRBV7-9	TRBJ1-4	once	CASSLPLEKLFF	TGTGCCAGCAGCCTCCCTTTGGAAAAACTGTTTTTT
.	TRBV19	TRBJ1-6	few	CASSAPSGSPLHF	TGTGCCAGTAGTGCACCTTCGGGTTCACCCCTCCACTTT
TRBD2	TRBV7-9	TRBJ2-1	.	CASSASGGNEQFF	TGTGCCAGCAGTGCTAGCGGGGGGAATGAGCAGTTCTTC
TRBD2	TRBV11-3	TRBJ2-3	.	CASSLGDIGTSVDTQYF	TGTGCCAGCAGCTTAGGAGACATCGGGACTAGCGTCGATACGCAGTATTTT
TRBD2	TRBV5-1	TRBJ2-1	.	CASSSGGATYNEQFF	TGCGCCAGCTCTAGCGGGGGGGCCACCTACAATGAGCAGTTCTTC
.	TRBV6-5	TRBJ2-3	.	CASSYTRDSTDTQYF	TGTGCCAGCAGTTATACGCGGGATAGCACAGATACGCAGTATTTT
.	TRBV5-1	TRBJ1-2	.	CASSLANRASYGYTF	TGCGCCAGCAGCTTGGCTAACAGGGCCAGCTATGGCTACACCTTC